The clone carrying this TCR beta chain came up a few times. Its antigen is as yet unknown. Assay execution took place at the deep level. The authors distributed each subset's genomic DNA evenly over several immunoSEQ plates. This table comes from immunoSEQ multiplex PCR, and its TCRdb copy is limited to in-frame clones, with some not included. The sample holds under 1,100,000 clones, about four fifths seen once. Among the donors, all were Caucasian adults who lived in Nashville, Tennessee. This sample was taken from a study of shared clonotypes between healthy human individuals. Study-wide points: Sequencing depth was expected to affect clonotype sharing among donors.

Germline assignment: CDR1 SGHRS and CDR2 YFSETQ. There are 15 residues in the CDR3. V shed 4 bases and J 4 bases; nucleotides not matched to a gene: 6. Source material: memory CD4+ T cells from PBMCs. Subset described: CD45RA-negative fraction. This chain uses TRBV5-1 with TRBJ2-7, with 12 bases lining up with TRBD2. The sequence came from a young man in good health. Some clones in this sample may be carry-over from other donors' samples. Written as DNA, the CDR3 is TGCGCCAGCAGCCCCTCTAGCGGGAGGGGGTACGAGCAGTACTTC. Translating gives CASSPSSGRGYEQYF.